This T cell receptor (beta chain) was retrieved from a study of cytomegalovirus exposure and HLA in healthy donors (dated by TCRdb to about 2017). For the wider study: According to a later analysis, one platform produced both the roughly 120 validation repertoires and the approximately 660 repertoires of the first cohort. The study was designed to test whether signatures of past pathogen exposure could be identified by cataloging public T cell receptors. In addition to the first cohort of hundreds of subjects, a separate validation cohort of 130 or so different subjects was used. The study combined high-throughput TCR immunosequencing, statistical association of individual TCRs with disease status, and machine learning to predict cytomegalovirus infection status. Study-wide findings and limitations: The classifier was reported to diagnose cytomegalovirus status with high specificity and sensitivity in both the original and validation cohorts. The study listed 170 or so TCR beta chains as associated with cytomegalovirus. In vitro tests confirmed that a few of the cytomegalovirus-associated TCR beta chains recognize cytomegalovirus antigens. It was suggested by the authors that the approach could potentially be generalized to other disease states and immunological phenotypes. A later analysis lacked HLA typing for the validation cohort, so it scored co-occurrence in that cohort across all 110 or so repertoires. Most TCR sequences were observed very rarely across donors, whereas some public TCRs were present in many individuals. Of the cluster scores, approximately 95% were above 0 in a later analysis, which found that TCRs clustered in the first cohort also tended to co-occur in the 120 validation repertoires.

Separate from the roughly 660-subject first cohort, the validation cohort of 90 to 150 subjects was the group to which the donors belonged. The germline V gene provides CDR1 KGHSH and CDR2 LQKENI. The CDR3 measures 13 amino acids from cysteine to phenylalanine. The read is trimmed to its CDR3 DNA, 39 bases read in frame from base 1. A distance of 9 bases separates the germline ends of V and J, which lose 6 bases and 1 base respectively. Receptors were amplified or captured by the immunoSEQ multiplex PCR assay. In the authors' own workflow: To diagnose cytomegalovirus status from the catalog of TCR beta chain sequences, a statistical classification framework was built. Held by TCRdb, this immuneACCESS table contains in-frame sequences only and omits some clones. Under half of the omission traces to an unresolved V gene where checked; the cause of the rest is unknown. V, J and clone size were drawn from that table, and D and trimming were deduced from the DNA. This sample lists about 88,000 clones; less than 90% were detected once. The biggest ten clones account for roughly an eighth of the sample.

In regard to this clone: The clone's antigen remains unknown. One base away there is no much larger clone; base qualities are not given.

The sample consisted of PBMCs. The receptor comes from a woman aged 18-29 years in good health and CMV-seropositive. The sequence is built from TRBV18 and TRBJ2-5, with no confidently assigned D gene. The bases read TGTGCCAGCTCGAACCCAGTCCAAGAGACCCAGTACTTC. Its coded protein is CASSNPVQETQYF.